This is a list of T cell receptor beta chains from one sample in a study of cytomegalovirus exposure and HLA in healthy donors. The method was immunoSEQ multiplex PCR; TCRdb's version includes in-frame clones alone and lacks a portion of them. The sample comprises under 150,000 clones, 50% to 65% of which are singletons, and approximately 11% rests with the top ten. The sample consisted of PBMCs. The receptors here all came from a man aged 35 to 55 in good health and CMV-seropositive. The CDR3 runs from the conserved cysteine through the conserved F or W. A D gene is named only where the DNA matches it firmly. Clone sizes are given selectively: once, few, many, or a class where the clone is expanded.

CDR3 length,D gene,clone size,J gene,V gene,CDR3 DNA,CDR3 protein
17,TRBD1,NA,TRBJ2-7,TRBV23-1,TGCGCCAGCAGTCAACCAAAGGGACAGGGGACTTCCTACGAGCAGTACTTC,CASSQPKGQGTSYEQYF
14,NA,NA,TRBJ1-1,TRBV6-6,TGTGCCAGCAGTTCCGCCCGGGGTACGACTGAAGCTTTCTTT,CASSSARGTTEAFF
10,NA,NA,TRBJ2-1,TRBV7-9,TGTGCCAGCATCGCGGATGAGCAGTTCTTC,CASIADEQFF
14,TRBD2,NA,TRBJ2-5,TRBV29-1,TGCAGCGTTGCTAGCGGGGGGGGGAAGGAGACCCAGTACTTC,CSVASGGGKETQYF
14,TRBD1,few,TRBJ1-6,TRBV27,TGTGCCAGCACGGGTGGGACAGATAATTCACCCCTCCACTTT,CASTGGTDNSPLHF
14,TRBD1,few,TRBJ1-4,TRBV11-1,TGTGCCAGCAGCGTGACAGGGTCTAATGAAAAACTGTTTTTT,CASSVTGSNEKLFF
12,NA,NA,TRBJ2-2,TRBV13,TGTGCCAGCAGCCAGGGTCCGGGGGAGCTGTTTTTT,CASSQGPGELFF
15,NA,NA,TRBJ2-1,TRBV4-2,TGTGCCAGCAGCCAAGATTTACGCACAGCAGGTGAGCAGTTCTTC,CASSQDLRTAGEQFF
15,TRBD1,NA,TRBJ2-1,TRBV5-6,TGTGCCAGCAGCCGTACAGGGGGCTGGGACAATGAGCAGTTCTTC,CASSRTGGWDNEQFF
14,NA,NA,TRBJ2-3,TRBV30,TGTGCCTGGAGCGACGGGAGTAGCACAGATACGCAGTATTTT,CAWSDGSSTDTQYF
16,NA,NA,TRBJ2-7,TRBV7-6,TGTGCCAGCAGCTTAGTCGGAGGCCCCTACCCCTACGAGCAGTACTTC,CASSLVGGPYPYEQYF
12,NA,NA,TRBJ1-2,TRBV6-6,TGTGCCAGCAGTTCGGTTGTCTATGGCTACACCTTC,CASSSVVYGYTF
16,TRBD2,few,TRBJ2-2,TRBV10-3,TGTGCCATCGCGGGGAGGGGCGGGATCAACACCGGGGAGCTGTTTTTT,CAIAGRGGINTGELFF
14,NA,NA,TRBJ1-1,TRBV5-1,TGCGCCAGCAAACAGGGTCTCCCAAACACTGAAGCTTTCTTT,CASKQGLPNTEAFF
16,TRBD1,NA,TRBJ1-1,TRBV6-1,TGTGCCAGCAGTGAGGACAGGGGAGGAGTCAGCACTGAAGCTTTCTTT,CASSEDRGGVSTEAFF
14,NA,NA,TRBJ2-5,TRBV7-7,TGTGCCAGCAGCCCCATTGGTGCGCAAGAGACCCAGTACTTC,CASSPIGAQETQYF
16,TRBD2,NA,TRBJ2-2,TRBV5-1,TGCGCCAGCAGCTTGCAGGGCGGGAGTAAAACCGGGGAGCTGTTTTTT,CASSLQGGSKTGELFF
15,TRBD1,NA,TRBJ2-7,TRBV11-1,TGTGCCAGCACCGTCCCCGGGACAGATTCCTACGAGCAGTACTTC,CASTVPGTDSYEQYF
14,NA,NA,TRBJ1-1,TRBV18,TGTGCCAGCTCACCAATGGGTCCCGGGACTGAAGCTTTCTTT,CASSPMGPGTEAFF
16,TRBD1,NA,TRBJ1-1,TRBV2,TGTGCCAGCAGTCCCCAGGGACAGGGCAGTACTCCTGAAGCTTTCTTT,CASSPQGQGSTPEAFF
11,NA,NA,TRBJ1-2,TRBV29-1,TGCAGCGGCGGGGATAACTATGGCTACACCTTC,CSGGDNYGYTF
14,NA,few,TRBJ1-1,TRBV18,TGTGCCAGCTCACCATACGGGGAGAGCACTGAAGCTTTCTTT,CASSPYGESTEAFF
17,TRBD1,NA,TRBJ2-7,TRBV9,TGTGCCAGCAGCGTAGCTCCGATAACAGGGGGCTCCTACGAGCAGTACTTC,CASSVAPITGGSYEQYF
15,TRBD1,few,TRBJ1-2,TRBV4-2,TGTGCCAGCAGCGGGCAACAGGGGGCTAACTATGGCTACACCTTC,CASSGQQGANYGYTF
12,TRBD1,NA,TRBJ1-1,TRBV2,TGTGCCAGCAGCCGGACAGGCACTGAAGCTTTCTTT,CASSRTGTEAFF
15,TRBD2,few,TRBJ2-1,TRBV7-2,TGTGCCAGCAGCTTAGGGGGGACTAGCGGGACGTTGCAGTTCTTC,CASSLGGTSGTLQFF
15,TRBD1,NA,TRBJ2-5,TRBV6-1,TGTGCCAGCAAGGGGACAGGGACTAAGTGGGAGACCCAGTACTTC,CASKGTGTKWETQYF
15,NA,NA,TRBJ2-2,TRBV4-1,TGCGCCAGCAGCCAACGTGGGCAGGGGACCGGGGAGCTGTTTTTT,CASSQRGQGTGELFF
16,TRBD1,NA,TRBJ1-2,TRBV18,TGTGCCAGCTCACCACCACGATTGGGACAGGGTTATGGCTACACCTTC,CASSPPRLGQGYGYTF
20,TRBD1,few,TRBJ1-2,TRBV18,TGTGCCAGCTCACCACCTTCGTCCGGGACAGGGGGCTCCGCGTCCCGGGGCTACACCTTC,CASSPPSSGTGGSASRGYTF
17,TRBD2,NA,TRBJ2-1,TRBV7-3,TGTGCCAGCAGCTTAGGACTAGCGGGGGGAGGGAACAATGAGCAGTTCTTC,CASSLGLAGGGNNEQFF
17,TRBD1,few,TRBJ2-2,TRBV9,TGTGCCAGCAGCGCCCTGGGGACAGGGGGGAACACCGGGGAGCTGTTTTTT,CASSALGTGGNTGELFF
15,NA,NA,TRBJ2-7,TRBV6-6,TGTGCCAGCAGTTTCGGAAGCGGAAGCTCCTACGAGCAGTACTTC,CASSFGSGSSYEQYF
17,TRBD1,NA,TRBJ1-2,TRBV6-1,TGTGCCAGCAGTGCCGGGACAGGGGCTGGGTCTAACTATGGCTACACCTTC,CASSAGTGAGSNYGYTF
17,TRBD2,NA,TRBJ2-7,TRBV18,TGTGCCAGCTCACCACGGTCCAGCGGGGGGTCCTCGTCCGAGCAGTACTTC,CASSPRSSGGSSSEQYF
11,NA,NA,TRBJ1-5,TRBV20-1,TGCAGTGCCCAGATTAATCAGCCCCAGCATTTT,CSAQINQPQHF
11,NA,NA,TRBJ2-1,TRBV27,TGTGCCAGCAGTTTCGAGACTCGGCAGTTCTTC,CASSFETRQFF
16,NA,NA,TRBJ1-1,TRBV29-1,TGCAGCGTTGAGACTCCTTCCCCGGTCATGAACACTGAAGCTTTCTTT,CSVETPSPVMNTEAFF
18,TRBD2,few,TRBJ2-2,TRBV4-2,TGTGCCAGCAGCCAGAATAGCGGGGGCTACGCGAACACCGGGGAGCTGTTTTTT,CASSQNSGGYANTGELFF
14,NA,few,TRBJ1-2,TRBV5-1,TGCGCCAGCAGCGATTCCTCGGCAGGAAGGGGCTACACCTTC,CASSDSSAGRGYTF
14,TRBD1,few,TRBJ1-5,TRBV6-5,TGTGCCAGCAGCAGACAGGGTTTGGATCAGCCCCAGCATTTT,CASSRQGLDQPQHF
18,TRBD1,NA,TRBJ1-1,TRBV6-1,TGTGCCAGCAGTGAACCGGGAGCCGTCCGGGACAGGGTCACTGAAGCTTTCTTT,CASSEPGAVRDRVTEAFF
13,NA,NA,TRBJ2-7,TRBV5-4,TGTGCCAGCAGCCGGGGGACTCCCGGGGAGCAGTACTTC,CASSRGTPGEQYF
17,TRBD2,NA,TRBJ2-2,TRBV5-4,TGTGCCAGCAGCCCCAAAGGCGGGGGGGCCGTTCTAGGGGAGCTGTTTTTT,CASSPKGGGAVLGELFF
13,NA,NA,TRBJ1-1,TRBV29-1,TGCAGCGTTGAGGGTGGGAGTTACACTGAAGCTTTCTTT,CSVEGGSYTEAFF
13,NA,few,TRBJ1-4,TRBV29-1,TGCAGCGTTGAATCGGGGGGAAGTGAAAAACTGTTTTTT,CSVESGGSEKLFF
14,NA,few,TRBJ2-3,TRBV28,TGTGCCAGCAGCAGGGACACCGGCACAGATACGCAGTATTTT,CASSRDTGTDTQYF
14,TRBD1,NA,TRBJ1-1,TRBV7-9,TGTGCCAGCAGCCACTCAGGACAGGGGGCGCGAGCTTTCTTT,CASSHSGQGARAFF
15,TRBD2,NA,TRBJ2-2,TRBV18,TGTGCCAGCTCGGAAACTAGCGGGAACACCGGGGAGCTGTTTTTT,CASSETSGNTGELFF
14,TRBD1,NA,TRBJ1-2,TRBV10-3,TGTGCCATCAGTGAGTCGACAGGGGCGGGGGGCTACACCTTC,CAISESTGAGGYTF
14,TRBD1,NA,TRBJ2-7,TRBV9,TGTGCCAGCAGCCCGTACAGGGGTCCTGACGAGCAGTACTTC,CASSPYRGPDEQYF
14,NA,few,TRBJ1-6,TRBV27,TGTGCCAGCAGTTTAGGCGTAATTAGCTCACCCCTCCACTTT,CASSLGVISSPLHF
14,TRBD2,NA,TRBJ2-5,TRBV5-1,TGCGCCAGCAGCCCGCCCGGGGGGGGTGAGACCCAGTACTTC,CASSPPGGGETQYF
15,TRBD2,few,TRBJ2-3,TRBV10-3,TGTGCCATCAGTGAGGGGCTAGCGGGCACAGATACGCAGTATTTT,CAISEGLAGTDTQYF
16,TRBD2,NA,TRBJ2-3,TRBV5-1,TGCGCCAGCAGCTTGGCCACTAGCGGGATTGAAGATACGCAGTATTTT,CASSLATSGIEDTQYF
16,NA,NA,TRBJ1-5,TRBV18,TGTGCCAGCTCTCTCCGGGCCCCGGGAGAGGGTCAGCCCCAGCATTTT,CASSLRAPGEGQPQHF